What follows is one TCR beta chain and its context. This clonotype occurred many times. Its antigen has not been determined. One base away there is no much larger clone; base qualities are not given. Library prep was done by RT-PCR. The sequencer was an Illumina HiSeq 2500. TCRdb reworked the public reads: Q25 trimming with fastp, MiXCR clone assembly, productive beta chains retained. Rows with one shared CDR3 protein collapse into an entry with the most common genes and DNA. This sample gives about 500,000 distinct CDR3 sequences in total; 16% of them show up just once. The biggest ten clones account for less than 4% of the sample. V is pruned by 1 base and J by 4 bases, leaving 1 base of the junction without a gene match. The CDR3 spans 14 residues, from the cysteine through the phenylalanine. The only DNA kept is the CDR3, 42 bases in frame from the first base. Reading the germline V gene gives CDR1 MGHRA and CDR2 YSYEKL.

This sample was taken from a study of response to subunit inactivated influenza vaccine (dated by TCRdb to between 2018 and 2020). Broadly, across the study: Deep quantitative profiling of the T cell receptor repertoire was used in the study to follow responses to a trivalent subunit inactivated influenza vaccine. Paper-wide results and their limitations: The authors suggested that each seasonal influenza vaccination may recruit only a limited number of new T cells.

The clonotype comes from a man between 50 and 75 years old who received an inactivated influenza vaccine. Donor details come from another sample of the same person, matched by shared clones. The chain is made from TRBV4-1 and TRBJ1-5, and TRBD1 matches 7 of the central bases. The sample in question was CD4+ T cells sorted from PBMCs, obtained less than 30 months after vaccination. The DNA sequence is as follows: TGCGCCAGCAGCCAAGGACAGGGTAATCAGCCCCAGCATTTT. Its protein is CASSQGQGNQPQHF.